This TCR beta chain was identified in a study of T-cell reconstitution after alpha-beta-depleted transplantation in children. Study results and limitations: The origin of high day-60 TCRbeta diversity in some patients lay in surviving recipient T cells and thymic progenitors. Roughly two months post-transplant, alpha-beta T cells reportedly originated from several hundred graft clones that had expanded. Among T cells one year after transplant, newly produced cells accounted for most counts and diversity.

Germline V gene sequence: CDR1 ENHRY, CDR2 SYGVKD. This CDR3 comprises 16 residues. V shed 6 bases and J 3 bases; nucleotides not matched to a gene: 9. This clonotype has a handful of counts. Its antigen is unknown. The library targeted TCRbeta and was prepared with unique molecular identifiers. TCRdb ran MiXCR on the PCR reads and lists one entry per CDR3 protein. The data hold about 58,000 distinct CDR3 sequences, with around 40% observed a single time. Here the sequenced sample was PBMCs, mostly from graft donor cells, taken 360 days after TCRalphabeta/CD19-depleted stem cell transplant. The receptor's source is a male patient aged 10 to 17 who had a stem cell transplant for acute lymphoblastic leukemia, so the T cells may come from the graft donor. V is TRBV10-3 and J is TRBJ2-1; TRBD2 matches 9 bases. This CDR3 reads CAIRGLGGRGYNEQFF. The CDR3 DNA reads as TGTGCCATCAGAGGGTTGGGCGGGAGGGGCTACAATGAGCAGTTCTTC.